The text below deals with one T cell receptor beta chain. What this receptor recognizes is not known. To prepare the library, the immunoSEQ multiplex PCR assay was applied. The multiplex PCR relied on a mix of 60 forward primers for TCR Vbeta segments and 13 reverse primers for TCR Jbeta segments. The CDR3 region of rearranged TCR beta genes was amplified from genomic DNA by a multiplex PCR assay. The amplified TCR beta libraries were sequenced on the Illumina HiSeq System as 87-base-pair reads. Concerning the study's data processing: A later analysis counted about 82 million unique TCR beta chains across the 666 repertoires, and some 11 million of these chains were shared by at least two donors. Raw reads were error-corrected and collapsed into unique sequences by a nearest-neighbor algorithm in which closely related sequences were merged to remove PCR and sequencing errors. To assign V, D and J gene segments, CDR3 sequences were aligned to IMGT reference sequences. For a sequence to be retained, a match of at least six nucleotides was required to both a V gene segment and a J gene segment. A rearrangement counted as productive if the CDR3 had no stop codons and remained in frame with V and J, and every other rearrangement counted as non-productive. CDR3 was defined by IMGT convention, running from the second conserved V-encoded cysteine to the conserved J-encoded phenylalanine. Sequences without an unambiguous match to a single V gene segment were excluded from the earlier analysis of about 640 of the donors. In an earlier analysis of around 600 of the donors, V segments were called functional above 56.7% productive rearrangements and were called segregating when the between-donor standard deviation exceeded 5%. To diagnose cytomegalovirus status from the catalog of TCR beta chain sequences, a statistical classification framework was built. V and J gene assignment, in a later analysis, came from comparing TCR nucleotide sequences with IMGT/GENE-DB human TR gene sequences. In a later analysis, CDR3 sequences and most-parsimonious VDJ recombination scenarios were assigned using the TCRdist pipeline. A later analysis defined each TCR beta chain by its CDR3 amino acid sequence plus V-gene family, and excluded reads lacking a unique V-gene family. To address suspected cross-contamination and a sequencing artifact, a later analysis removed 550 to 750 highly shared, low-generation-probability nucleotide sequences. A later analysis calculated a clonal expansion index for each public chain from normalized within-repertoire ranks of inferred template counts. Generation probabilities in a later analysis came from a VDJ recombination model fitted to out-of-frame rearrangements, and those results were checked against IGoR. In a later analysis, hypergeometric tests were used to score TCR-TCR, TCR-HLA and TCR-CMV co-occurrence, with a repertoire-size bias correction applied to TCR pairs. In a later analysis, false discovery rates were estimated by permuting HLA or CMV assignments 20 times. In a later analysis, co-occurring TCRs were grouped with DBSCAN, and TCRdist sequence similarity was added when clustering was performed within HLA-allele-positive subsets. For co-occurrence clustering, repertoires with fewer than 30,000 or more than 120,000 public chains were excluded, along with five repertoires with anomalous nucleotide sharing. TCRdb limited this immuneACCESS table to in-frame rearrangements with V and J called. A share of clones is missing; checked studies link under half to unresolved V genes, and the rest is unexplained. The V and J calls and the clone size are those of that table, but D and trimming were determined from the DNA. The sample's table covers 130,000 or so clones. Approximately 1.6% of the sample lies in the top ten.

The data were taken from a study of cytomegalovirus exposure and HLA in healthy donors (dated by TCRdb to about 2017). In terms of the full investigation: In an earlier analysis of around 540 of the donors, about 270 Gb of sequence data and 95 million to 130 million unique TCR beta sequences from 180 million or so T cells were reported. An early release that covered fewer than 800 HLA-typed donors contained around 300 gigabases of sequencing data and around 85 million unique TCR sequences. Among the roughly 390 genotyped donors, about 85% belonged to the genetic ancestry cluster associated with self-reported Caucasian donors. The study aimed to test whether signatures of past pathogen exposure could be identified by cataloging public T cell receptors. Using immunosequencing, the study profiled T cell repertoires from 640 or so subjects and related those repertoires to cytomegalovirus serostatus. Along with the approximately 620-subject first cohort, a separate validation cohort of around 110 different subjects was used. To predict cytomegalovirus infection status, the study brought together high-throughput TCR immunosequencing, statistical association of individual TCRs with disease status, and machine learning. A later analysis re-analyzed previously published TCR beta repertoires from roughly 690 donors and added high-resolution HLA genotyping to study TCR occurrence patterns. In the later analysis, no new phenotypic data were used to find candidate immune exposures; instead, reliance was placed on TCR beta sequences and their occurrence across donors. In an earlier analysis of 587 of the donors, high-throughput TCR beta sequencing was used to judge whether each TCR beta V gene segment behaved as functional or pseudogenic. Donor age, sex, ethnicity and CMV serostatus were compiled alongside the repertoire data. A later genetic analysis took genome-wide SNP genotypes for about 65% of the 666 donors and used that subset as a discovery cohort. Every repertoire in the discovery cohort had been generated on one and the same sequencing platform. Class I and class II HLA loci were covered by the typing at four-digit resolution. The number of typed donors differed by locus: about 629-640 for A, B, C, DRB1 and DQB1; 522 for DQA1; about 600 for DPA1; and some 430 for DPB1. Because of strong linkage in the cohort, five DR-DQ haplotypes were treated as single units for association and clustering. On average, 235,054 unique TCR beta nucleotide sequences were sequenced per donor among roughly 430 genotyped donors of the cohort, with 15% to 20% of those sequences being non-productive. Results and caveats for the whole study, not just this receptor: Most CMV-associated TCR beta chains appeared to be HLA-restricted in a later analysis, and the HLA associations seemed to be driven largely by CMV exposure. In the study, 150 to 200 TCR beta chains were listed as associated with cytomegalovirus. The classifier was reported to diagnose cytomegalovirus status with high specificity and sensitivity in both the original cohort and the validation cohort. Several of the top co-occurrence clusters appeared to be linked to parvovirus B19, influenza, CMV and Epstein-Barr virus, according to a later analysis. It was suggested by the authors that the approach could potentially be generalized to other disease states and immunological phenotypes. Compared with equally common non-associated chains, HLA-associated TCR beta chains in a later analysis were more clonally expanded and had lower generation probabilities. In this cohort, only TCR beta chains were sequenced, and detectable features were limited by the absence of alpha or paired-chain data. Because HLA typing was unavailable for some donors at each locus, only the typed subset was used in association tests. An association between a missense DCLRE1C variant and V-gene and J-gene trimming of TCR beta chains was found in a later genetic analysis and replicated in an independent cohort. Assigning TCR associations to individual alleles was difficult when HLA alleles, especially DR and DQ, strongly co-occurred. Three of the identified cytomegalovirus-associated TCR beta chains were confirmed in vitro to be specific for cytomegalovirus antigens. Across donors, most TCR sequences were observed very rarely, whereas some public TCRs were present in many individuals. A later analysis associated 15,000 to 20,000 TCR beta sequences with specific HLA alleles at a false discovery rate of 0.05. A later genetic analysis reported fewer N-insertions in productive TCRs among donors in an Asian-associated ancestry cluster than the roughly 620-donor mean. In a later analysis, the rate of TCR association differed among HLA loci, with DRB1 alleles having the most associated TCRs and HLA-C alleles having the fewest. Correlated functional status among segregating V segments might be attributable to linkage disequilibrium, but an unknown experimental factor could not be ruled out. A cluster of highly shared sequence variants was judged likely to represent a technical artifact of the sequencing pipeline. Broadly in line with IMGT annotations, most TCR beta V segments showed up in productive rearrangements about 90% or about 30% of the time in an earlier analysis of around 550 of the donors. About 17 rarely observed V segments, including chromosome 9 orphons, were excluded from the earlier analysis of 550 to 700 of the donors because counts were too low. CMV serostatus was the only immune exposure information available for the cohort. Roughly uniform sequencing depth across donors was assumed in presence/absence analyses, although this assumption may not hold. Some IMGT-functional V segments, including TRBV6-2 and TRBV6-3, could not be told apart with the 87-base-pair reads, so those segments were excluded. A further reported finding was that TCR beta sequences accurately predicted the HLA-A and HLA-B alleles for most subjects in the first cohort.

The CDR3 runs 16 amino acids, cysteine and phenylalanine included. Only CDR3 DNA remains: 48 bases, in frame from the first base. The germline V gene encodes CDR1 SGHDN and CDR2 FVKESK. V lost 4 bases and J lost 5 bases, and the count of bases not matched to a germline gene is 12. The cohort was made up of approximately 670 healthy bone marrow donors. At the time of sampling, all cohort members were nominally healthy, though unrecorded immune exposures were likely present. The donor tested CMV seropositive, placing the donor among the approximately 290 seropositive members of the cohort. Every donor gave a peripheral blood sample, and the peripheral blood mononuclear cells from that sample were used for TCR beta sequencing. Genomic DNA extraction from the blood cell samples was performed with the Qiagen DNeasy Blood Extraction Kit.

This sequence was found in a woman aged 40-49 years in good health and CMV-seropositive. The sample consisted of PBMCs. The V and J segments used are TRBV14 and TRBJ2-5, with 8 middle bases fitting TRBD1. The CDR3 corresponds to CASSRDRGRSRETQYF. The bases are TGTGCCAGCAGCCGAGACAGGGGAAGGTCCAGGGAGACCCAGTACTTC.